This TCR beta chain was sequenced in a study of beta chain features in type 1 diabetes. The germline V gene has CDR1 SGHDN and CDR2 FVKESK. V was pared by 2 bases and J by 4 bases, with 5 bases of the junction left unmatched. The CDR3 totals 16 residues. Study results and limitations: A greater similarity of naive, central memory and Treg TCRB repertoires was seen among patients than among healthy donors. There was a moderate but significant shortening of TCRB CDR3s in all four CD4+ subsets of Type 1 diabetes patients. Type 1 diabetes patients had fewer VDJ junction insertions and more deletions. Any HLA-type effect on TCRB rearrangement remained unresolved here.

What was sequenced were expressed TCRB transcripts, since all of the isolated RNA had been reverse transcribed. TCRdb's copy holds only in-frame clones and misses some; the assay was immunoSEQ multiplex PCR. The table records 80,000 to 90,000 clones, roughly 30% of them present only once. The sample holds a few counts of this clone. What it recognizes is unknown. The TCR comes from a woman under 30 in good health. The chain recombines TRBV14 with TRBJ2-1, with TRBD2 matching over 10 bases. The sequenced sample consisted of stem cell memory CD4+ T cells from blood. CDR3 protein: CASSQPTSGNYNEQFF. For the CDR3, the DNA is TGTGCCAGCAGCCAACCAACTAGCGGGAATTACAATGAGCAGTTCTTC.